These 18 T cell receptor beta chains share one sample of origin, sequenced in a study of graft-versus-host responses after intestinal transplantation. Clones were sequenced by immunoSEQ multiplex PCR, and TCRdb holds only the in-frame ones, with some missing. This repertoire shows around 30,000 clones, 80% to 85% found once; its top ten account for approximately 2.8%. Intraepithelial and lamina propria lymphocytes were released after the graft tissue was processed. The material sequenced was ileum tissue, taken 98 days after intestinal transplantation. The receptors here all came from a human patient who received an intestinal transplant, so some T cells may come from the graft donor.

V gene TRBV9 combines with J gene TRBJ1-1; 9 nucleotides line up with TRBD1. Germline-derived CDR1 and CDR2 are SGDLS and YYNGEE. V shed 3 bases and J 3 bases; nucleotides not matched to a gene: 15. The CDR3 runs to 18 residues. CDR3 in amino acids: CASSASTSSTGGHTEAFF. In DNA form, the CDR3 reads TGTGCCAGCAGCGCATCCACATCCTCGACAGGGGGACACACTGAAGCTTTCTTT.

V gene TRBV29-1 combines with J gene TRBJ2-1; 7 bases line up with TRBD1. CDR3 size: 12 residues. Germline V gives CDR1 SQVTM, CDR2 ANQGSEA. After removal of 7 bases from V and 6 bases from J, the junction contained 6 bases not matched to a gene. CDR3 residues: CSARGQANEQFF. The CDR3 bases are TGCAGCGCCCGAGGACAGGCCAATGAGCAGTTCTTC.

V gene TRBV7-2 combines with J gene TRBJ2-2; D might be TRBD2 (6 bases). CDR3 length equals 15 residues. V lost 5 bases and J 6 bases, leaving 16 bases between the germline ends. CDR1 is SGHTA and CDR2 is FQGNSA in the germline V gene. The CDR3 sequence: CASSPRLGEAGELFF. The CDR3 bases are TGTGCCAGCAGCCCCCGGTTGGGGGAGGCCGGGGAGCTGTTTTTT.

This chain's CDR3 is CASSLSRSSSYNSPLHF. CDR3 sequence (DNA): TGTGCCAGCAGCTTATCGCGGTCCAGCTCCTATAATTCACCCCTCCACTTT. The V and J genes are TRBV7-9 and TRBJ1-6; no clear D. V lost 2 bases, J lost 0 bases, and 11 bases lay in between. The CDR3 is made up of 17 amino acids. The germline V gene has CDR1 SEHNR and CDR2 FQNEAQ (reference sequence).

This clone was seen once. The chain links TRBV27 to TRBJ1-1, with D maybe TRBD1 (5 bases). The V gene's germline CDR1 is MNHEY and CDR2 SMNVEV (reference sequence). The CDR3 runs 14 residues. Trimming took off 8 bases at V and 1 base at J, with 14 bases between the two ends. The CDR3 loop reads CASGGLGGNTEAFF. Written as DNA, the CDR3 is TGTGCCAGCGGGGGTTTGGGGGGGAACACTGAAGCTTTCTTT.

The chain's CDR3 is CASSRGGGSEAFF. CDR3 in DNA: TGTGCCAGCAGCCGTGGAGGCGGGAGTGAAGCTTTCTTT. The chain carries TRBV11-2 and TRBJ1-1; D is ambiguous. CDR3 length: 13 amino acids. CDR1 and CDR2 (germline): SGHAT, FQNNGV. The V gene lost 5 bases and the J gene lost 7 bases, with 14 bases spanning the gap.

This rearrangement joins TRBV9 to TRBJ2-5; 7 nucleotides match TRBD2. The CDR3 length is 16 residues. The junction had 9 bases not matched to a gene; V was cut back by 4 bases and J by 0 bases. Germline V gene sequence: CDR1 SGDLS, CDR2 YYNGEE. The CDR3 DNA is TGTGCCAGCAGCCCCTATGGGGACTATAACCAAGAGACCCAGTACTTC. Protein: CASSPYGDYNQETQYF.

V and J are TRBV30 and TRBJ2-7; 9 positions match TRBD1. V lost 1 base and J lost 2; bases outside the gene matches: 6. The CDR3 is made up of 15 amino acids. Per the germline V gene, CDR1 is GTSNPN and CDR2 is SVGIG (reference sequence). The CDR3 region is CAWSDRTGDPYEQYF. CDR3 DNA sequence: TGTGCCTGGAGTGACCGGACAGGGGACCCCTACGAGCAGTACTTC.

This clone was detected once. The DNA for the CDR3 is TGTGCCAGCAGAAAGGGACAGTATAATTCACCCCTCCACTTT. It translates to CASRKGQYNSPLHF. V and J are TRBV6-5 and TRBJ1-6; 7 bases map to TRBD1. V trimming: 6 bases; J trimming: 4 bases; junction bases outside the gene matches: 3. Germline V CDR1 and CDR2: MNHEY, SVGAGI. The CDR3 runs to 14 residues.

The chain links TRBV4-2 to TRBJ2-7; 13 bases agree with TRBD2. Trimming took 3 bases from V and 3 from J; bases not matched to a gene: 8. Germline CDR1 LGHNA, CDR2 YNFKEQ. This CDR3 spans 17 amino acids. CDR3 protein: CASSHTSGGELYYEQYF. The CDR3 bases are TGTGCCAGCAGCCACACTAGCGGGGGGGAATTATACTACGAGCAGTACTTC.

The chain has TRBV6-5 and TRBJ1-5, with 7 positions matching TRBD1. CDR1 MNHEY and CDR2 SVGAGI come from the germline V gene. Germline trimming cut 0 bases from V and 5 bases from J; bases unmatched to any gene: 7. CDR3 length: 16 residues. The CDR3 coding sequence is TGTGCCAGCAGTTACTCGACAGGGCTTACTTATCAGCCCCAGCATTTT. It encodes CASSYSTGLTYQPQHF.

This clone has only one observation. The V gene is TRBV7-2, the J gene TRBJ2-6; D unclear. In germline, CDR1 is SGHTA, CDR2 FQGNSA. The CDR3 is 14 amino acids. Trimming cost V 4 bases and J 12 bases, with 16 bases left between them. The CDR3 DNA follows: TGTGCCAGCAGCTCCGTAATGACCGTCCGCGTCCTGACTTTC. The encoded protein is CASSSVMTVRVLTF. The whole variable domain, filled in from reference TRBV7-2 and TRBJ2-6, reads GAGVSQSPSNKVTEKGKDVELRCDPISGHTALYWYRQSLGQGLEFLIYFQGNSAPDKSGLPSDRFSAERTGGSVSTLTIQRTQQEDSAVYLCASSSVMTVRVLTFGAGSRLTVL.

Regarding this clone: This same CDR3 is encoded by further DNA sequences in the sample. V usage is TRBV18 and J usage is TRBJ2-7; D perhaps matches TRBD1 (5 bases). V was pared by 6 bases and J by 1 base, with 10 bases between. The CDR3 sequence is 13 residues long. Per germline, CDR1 KGHSH and CDR2 LQKENI. Written as DNA, the CDR3 is TGTGCCAGCTCCCGAGACAGTTCCTACGAGCAGTACTTC. Protein sequence: CASSRDSSYEQYF.

This clone was seen a handful of times. The chain carries TRBV25-1 and TRBJ2-7; 8 nucleotides align to TRBD1. Germline V gene sequence: CDR1 MGHDK, CDR2 SYGVNS. CDR3 length equals 15 residues. V shed 8 bases, J shed 5 bases, and the junction held 14 bases outside the gene matches. DNA of the CDR3: TGTGCCAGCGGGGGGTTCGGACAGGGTAGTAACGAGCAGTACTTC. Its translation: CASGGFGQGSNEQYF.

The rearrangement uses TRBV7-2 and TRBJ1-1, with D hard to call. V lost 6 bases to trimming and J lost 0 bases, with 8 bases between them. Germline V gene data show CDR1 as SGHTA and CDR2 as FQGNSA. The CDR3 loop spans 13 amino acids. The CDR3 DNA is TGTGCCAGCAGGAGATACATGAACACTGAAGCTTTCTTT. Protein: CASRRYMNTEAFF.

J is TRBJ2-7 and V is TRBV5-1; 9 nucleotides line up with TRBD1. Germline CDR1 is SGHRS and CDR2 is YFSETQ. Trimming removed 6 bases from V and 2 bases from J; junction bases left unmatched: 6. The CDR3 consists of 14 residues. CDR3 protein: CASTVTGGAYEQYF. CDR3 in DNA: TGCGCCAGCACGGTGACAGGGGGTGCCTACGAGCAGTACTTC. Combining the CDR3 with reference TRBV5-1 and TRBJ2-7 gives the whole variable domain KAGVTQTPRYLIKTRGQQVTLSCSPISGHRSVSWYQQTPGQGLQFLFEYFSETQRNKGNFPGRFSGRQFSNSRSEMNVSTLELGDSALYLCASTVTGGAYEQYFGPGTRLTVT.

The chain combines TRBV13 with TRBJ2-5; D may be TRBD2 (5 bases). The germline V gene has CDR1 PRHDT and CDR2 FYEKMQ (reference sequence). Trimming pared 3 bases from V and 3 bases from J, leaving 14 bases between. The CDR3 is 15 amino acids. CDR3 sequence (DNA): TGTGCCAGCAGCTTTGGAGCGGCGATAAAAGAGACCCAGTACTTC. Protein product: CASSFGAAIKETQYF.

This chain links TRBV19 with TRBJ1-2, with TRBD1 matching over 8 bases. Germline lookup yields CDR1 LNHDA and CDR2 SQIVND (reference sequence). The CDR3 has 13 residues. V was clipped by 5 bases and J by 4 bases; unmatched bases: 3. This chain's CDR3 is CASSQGATYGYTF. The CDR3 DNA reads TGTGCCAGTAGTCAGGGGGCGACCTATGGCTACACCTTC.